This T cell receptor (beta chain) was retrieved from a study of cytomegalovirus exposure and HLA in healthy donors. At the level of the study: Of all 398 donors who were genotyped, 70% to 85% belonged to the Caucasian-associated ancestry cluster.

PCR was performed using 60 Vbeta and 13 Jbeta primers. Repertoires were generated with immunoSEQ multiplex PCR, while TCRdb's copy carries only in-frame clones and drops some. The table has almost 200,000 clones, more than 75% seen once. Trimming took off 10 bases at V and 3 bases at J, with 25 bases between the two ends. The CDR3 runs to 17 residues. The germline gives CDR1 LGHNA, CDR2 YNFKEQ. Sequencing used PBMCs. This TCR derives from a male donor in good health and CMV-seropositive. The chain carries TRBV4-2 and TRBJ2-1; D might be TRBD2 (6 bases). DNA of the CDR3: TGTGCCACCTCCTTGGGGGGTCGCAGTTCGGGCTACAATGAGCAGTTCTTC. Residues: CATSLGGRSSGYNEQFF.